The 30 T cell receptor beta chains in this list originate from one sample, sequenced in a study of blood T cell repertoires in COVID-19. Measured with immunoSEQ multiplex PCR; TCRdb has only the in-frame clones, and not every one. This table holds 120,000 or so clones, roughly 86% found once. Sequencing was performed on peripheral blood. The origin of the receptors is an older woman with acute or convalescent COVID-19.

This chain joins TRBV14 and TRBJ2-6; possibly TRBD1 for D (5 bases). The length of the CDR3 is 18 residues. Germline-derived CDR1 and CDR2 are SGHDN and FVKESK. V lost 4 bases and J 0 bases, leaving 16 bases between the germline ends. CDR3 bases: TGTGCCAGCAGCCCTACAGGCCCTACCCTCTCTGGGGCCAACGTCCTGACTTTC. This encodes CASSPTGPTLSGANVLTF.

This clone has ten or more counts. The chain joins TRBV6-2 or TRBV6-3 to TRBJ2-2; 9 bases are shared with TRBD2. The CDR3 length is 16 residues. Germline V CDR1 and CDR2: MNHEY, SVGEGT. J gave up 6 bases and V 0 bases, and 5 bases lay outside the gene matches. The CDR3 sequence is CASSYSLGGGAGELFF. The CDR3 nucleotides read TGTGCCAGCAGTTACTCTCTTGGCGGGGGGGCCGGGGAGCTGTTTTTT.

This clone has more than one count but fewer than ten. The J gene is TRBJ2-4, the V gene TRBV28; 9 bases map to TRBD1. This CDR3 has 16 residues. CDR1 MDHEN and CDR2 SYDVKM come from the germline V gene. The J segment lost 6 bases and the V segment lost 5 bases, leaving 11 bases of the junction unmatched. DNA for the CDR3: TGTGCCAGCAGTGTGGGGAGGACAGGGGCTTCAAACATTCAGTACTTC. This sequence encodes CASSVGRTGASNIQYF.

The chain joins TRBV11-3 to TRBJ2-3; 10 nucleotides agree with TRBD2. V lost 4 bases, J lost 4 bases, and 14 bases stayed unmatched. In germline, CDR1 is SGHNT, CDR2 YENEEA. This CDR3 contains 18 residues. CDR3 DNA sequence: TGTGCCAGCAGCTCTGGGGCTAGCGGGAGTACCGGGGCAGATACGCAGTATTTT. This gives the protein CASSSGASGSTGADTQYF.

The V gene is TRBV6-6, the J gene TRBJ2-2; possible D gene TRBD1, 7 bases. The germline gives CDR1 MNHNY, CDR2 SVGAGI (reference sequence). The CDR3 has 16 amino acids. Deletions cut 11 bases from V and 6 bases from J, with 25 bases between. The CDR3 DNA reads TGTGCCTCTCAGCAGTTGGCAGGGGGGATATCCGGGGAGCTGTTTTTT. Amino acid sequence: CASQQLAGGISGELFF.

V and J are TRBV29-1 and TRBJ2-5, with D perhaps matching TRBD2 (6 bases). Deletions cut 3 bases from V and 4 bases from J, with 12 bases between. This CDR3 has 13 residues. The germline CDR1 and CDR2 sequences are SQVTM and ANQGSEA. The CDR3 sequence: CSVDGSWRETQYF. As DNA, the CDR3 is TGCAGCGTTGACGGGAGTTGGAGAGAGACCCAGTACTTC.

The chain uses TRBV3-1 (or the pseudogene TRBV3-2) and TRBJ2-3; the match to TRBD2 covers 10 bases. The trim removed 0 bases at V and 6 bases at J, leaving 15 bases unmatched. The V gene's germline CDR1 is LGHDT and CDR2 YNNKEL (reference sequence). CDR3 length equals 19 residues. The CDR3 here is CASSQEETSGWGNWDTQYF. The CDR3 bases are TGTGCCAGCAGCCAAGAAGAGACTAGCGGGTGGGGTAATTGGGATACGCAGTATTTT.

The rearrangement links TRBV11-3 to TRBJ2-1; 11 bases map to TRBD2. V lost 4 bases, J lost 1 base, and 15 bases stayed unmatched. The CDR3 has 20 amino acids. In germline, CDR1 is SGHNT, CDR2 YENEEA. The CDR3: CASSYQLAGDPPGSYNEQFF. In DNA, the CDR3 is TGTGCCAGCAGCTATCAACTAGCGGGAGACCCCCCCGGTTCCTACAATGAGCAGTTCTTC.

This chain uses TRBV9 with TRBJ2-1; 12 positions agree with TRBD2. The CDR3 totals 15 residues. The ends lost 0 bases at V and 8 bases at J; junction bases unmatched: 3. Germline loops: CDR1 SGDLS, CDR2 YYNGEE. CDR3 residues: CASSVVGLAGDEQFF. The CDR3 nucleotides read TGTGCCAGCAGCGTAGTGGGACTAGCGGGCGATGAGCAGTTCTTC.

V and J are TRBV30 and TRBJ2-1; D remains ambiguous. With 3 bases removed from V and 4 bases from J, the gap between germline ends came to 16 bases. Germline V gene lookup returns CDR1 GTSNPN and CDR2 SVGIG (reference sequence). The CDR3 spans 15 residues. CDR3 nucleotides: TGTGCCTGGAGCCAAGGCCAGGTTCGGTACAATGAGCAGTTCTTC. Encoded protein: CAWSQGQVRYNEQFF.

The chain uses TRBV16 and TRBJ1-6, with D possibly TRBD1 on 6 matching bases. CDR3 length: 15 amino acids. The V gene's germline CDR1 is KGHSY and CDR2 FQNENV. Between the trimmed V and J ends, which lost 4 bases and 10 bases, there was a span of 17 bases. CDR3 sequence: CASSPRQGTGSPLHF. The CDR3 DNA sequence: TGTGCCAGCAGCCCCAGGCAGGGGACGGGATCACCCCTCCACTTT.

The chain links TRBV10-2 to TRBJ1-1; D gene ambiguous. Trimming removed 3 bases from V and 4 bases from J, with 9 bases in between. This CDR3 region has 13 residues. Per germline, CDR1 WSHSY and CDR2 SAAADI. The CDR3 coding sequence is TGCGCCAGCAGTGATCGTCTAGGCACTGAAGCTTTCTTT. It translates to CASSDRLGTEAFF.

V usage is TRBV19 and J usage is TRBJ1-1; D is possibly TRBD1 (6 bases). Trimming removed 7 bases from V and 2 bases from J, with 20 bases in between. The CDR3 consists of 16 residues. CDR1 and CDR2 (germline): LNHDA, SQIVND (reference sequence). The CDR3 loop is CASTSTGILSNTEAFF. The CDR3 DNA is TGTGCCAGTACTTCTACAGGGATACTGAGCAACACTGAAGCTTTCTTT.

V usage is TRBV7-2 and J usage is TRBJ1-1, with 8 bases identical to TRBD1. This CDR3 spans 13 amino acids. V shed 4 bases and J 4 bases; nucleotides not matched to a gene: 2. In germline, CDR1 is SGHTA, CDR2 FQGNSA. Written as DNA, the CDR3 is TGTGCCAGCAGCTCAGACAGGGGCACTGAAGCTTTCTTT. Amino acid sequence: CASSSDRGTEAFF.

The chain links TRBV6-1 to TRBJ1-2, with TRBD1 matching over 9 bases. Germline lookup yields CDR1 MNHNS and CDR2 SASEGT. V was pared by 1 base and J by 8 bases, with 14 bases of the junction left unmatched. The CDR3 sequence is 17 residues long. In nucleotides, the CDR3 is TGTGCCAGCAGTGAAGAAAAAGGGGGGACAGGGTTGTTAGGCTACACCTTC. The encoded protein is CASSEEKGGTGLLGYTF.

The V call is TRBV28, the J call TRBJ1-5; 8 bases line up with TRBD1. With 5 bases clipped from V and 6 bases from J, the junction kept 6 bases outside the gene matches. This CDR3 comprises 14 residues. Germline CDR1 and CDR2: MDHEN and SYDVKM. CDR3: CASSPQGAVQPQHF. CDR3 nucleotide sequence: TGTGCCAGCAGTCCCCAGGGGGCCGTTCAGCCCCAGCATTTT.

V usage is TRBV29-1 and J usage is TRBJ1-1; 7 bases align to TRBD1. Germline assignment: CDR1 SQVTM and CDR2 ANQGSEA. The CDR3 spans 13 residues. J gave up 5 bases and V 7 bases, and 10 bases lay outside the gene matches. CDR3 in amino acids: CSAGGTVGTEAFF. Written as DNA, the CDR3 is TGCAGCGCGGGGGGGACAGTTGGGACTGAAGCTTTCTTT.

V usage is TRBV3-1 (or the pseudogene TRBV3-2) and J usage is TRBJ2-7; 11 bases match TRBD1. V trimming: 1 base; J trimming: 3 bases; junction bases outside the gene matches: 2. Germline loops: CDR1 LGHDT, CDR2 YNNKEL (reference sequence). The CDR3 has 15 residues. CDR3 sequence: CASSQVGTGGYEQYF. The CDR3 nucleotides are TGTGCCAGCAGCCAAGTCGGGACAGGGGGCTACGAGCAGTACTTC.

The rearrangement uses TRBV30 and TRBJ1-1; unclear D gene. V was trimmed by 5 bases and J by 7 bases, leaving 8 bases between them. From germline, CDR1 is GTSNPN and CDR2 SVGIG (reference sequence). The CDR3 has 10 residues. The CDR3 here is CAWGRSEAFF. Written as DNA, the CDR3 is TGTGCCTGGGGGCGAAGTGAAGCTTTCTTT.

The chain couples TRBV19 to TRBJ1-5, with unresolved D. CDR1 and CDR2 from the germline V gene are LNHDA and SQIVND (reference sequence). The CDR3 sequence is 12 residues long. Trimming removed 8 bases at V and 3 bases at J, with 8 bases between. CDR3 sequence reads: CASVGFNQPQHF. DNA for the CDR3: TGTGCCAGTGTCGGGTTCAATCAGCCCCAGCATTTT. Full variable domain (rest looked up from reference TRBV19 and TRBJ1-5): DGGITQSPKYLFRKEGQNVTLSCEQNLNHDAMYWYRQDPGQGLRLIYYSQIVNDFQKGDIAEGYSVSREKKESFPLTVTSAQKNPTAFYLCASVGFNQPQHFGDGTRLSIL.

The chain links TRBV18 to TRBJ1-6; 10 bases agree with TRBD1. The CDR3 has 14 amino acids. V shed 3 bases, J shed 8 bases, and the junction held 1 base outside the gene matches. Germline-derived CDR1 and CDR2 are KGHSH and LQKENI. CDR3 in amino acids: CASSPGQGYSPLHF. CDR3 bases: TGTGCCAGCTCACCGGGACAGGGGTATTCACCCCTCCACTTT.

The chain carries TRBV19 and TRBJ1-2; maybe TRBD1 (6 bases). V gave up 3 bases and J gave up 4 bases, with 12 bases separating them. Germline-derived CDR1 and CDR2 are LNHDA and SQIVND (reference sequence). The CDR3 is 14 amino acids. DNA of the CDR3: TGTGCCAGTAGTATGGGGACAACGCTCTATGGCTACACCTTC. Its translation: CASSMGTTLYGYTF.

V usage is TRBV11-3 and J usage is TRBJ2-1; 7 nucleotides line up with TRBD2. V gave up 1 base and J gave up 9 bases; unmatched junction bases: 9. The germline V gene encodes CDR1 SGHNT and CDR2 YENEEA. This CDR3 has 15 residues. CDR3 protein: CASSLVAGALAEQFF. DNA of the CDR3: TGTGCCAGCAGCTTAGTCGCGGGAGCGTTGGCTGAGCAGTTCTTC.

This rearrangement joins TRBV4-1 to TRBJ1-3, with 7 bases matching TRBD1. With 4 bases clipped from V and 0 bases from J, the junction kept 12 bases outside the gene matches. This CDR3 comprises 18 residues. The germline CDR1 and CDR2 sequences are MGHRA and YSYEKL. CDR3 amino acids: CASSPLTGGTDSGNTIYF. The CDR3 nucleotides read TGCGCCAGCAGCCCCCTCACTGGCGGGACAGACTCTGGAAACACCATATATTTT.

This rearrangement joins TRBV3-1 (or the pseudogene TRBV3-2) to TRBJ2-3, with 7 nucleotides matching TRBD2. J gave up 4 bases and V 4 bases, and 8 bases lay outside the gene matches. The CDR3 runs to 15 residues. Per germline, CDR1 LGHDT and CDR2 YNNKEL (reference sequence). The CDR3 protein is CASSPAGVLADTQYF. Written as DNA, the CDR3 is TGTGCCAGCAGCCCGGCGGGAGTCCTGGCAGATACGCAGTATTTT.

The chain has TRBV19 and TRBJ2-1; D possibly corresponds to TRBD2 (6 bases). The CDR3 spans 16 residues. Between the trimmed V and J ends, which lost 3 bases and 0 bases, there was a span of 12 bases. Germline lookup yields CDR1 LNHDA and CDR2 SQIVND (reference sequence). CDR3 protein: CASSILGGSSYNEQFF. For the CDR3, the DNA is TGTGCCAGTAGTATCTTGGGGGGAAGCTCCTACAATGAGCAGTTCTTC.

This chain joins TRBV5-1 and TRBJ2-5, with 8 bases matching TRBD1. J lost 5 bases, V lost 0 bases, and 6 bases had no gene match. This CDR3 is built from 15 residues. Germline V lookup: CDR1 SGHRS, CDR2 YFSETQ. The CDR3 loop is CASSLAGTGGETQYF. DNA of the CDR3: TGCGCCAGCAGCTTGGCCGGGACAGGAGGCGAGACCCAGTACTTC.

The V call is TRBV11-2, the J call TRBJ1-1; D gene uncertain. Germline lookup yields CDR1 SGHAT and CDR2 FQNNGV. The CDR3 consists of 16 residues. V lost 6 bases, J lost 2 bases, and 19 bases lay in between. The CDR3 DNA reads TGTGCCAGCAGTCCTACCGGGAGGGCTCAAAACACTGAAGCTTTCTTT. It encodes CASSPTGRAQNTEAFF.

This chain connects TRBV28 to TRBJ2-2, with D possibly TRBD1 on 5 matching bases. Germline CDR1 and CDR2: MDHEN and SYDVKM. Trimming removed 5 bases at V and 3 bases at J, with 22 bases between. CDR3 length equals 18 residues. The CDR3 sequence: CASSPKGLTGLYTGELFF. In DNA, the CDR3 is TGTGCCAGCAGTCCTAAGGGGTTAACAGGATTGTACACCGGGGAGCTGTTTTTT. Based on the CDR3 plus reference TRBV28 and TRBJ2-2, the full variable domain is DVKVTQSSRYLVKRTGEKVFLECVQDMDHENMFWYRQDPGLGLRLIYFSYDVKMKEKGDIPEGYSVSREKKERFSLILESASTNQTSMYLCASSPKGLTGLYTGELFFGEGSRLTVL.

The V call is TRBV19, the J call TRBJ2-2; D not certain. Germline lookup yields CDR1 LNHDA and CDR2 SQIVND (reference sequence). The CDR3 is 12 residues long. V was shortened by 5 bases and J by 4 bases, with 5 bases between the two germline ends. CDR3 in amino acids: CASSQLTGELFF. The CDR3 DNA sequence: TGTGCCAGTAGTCAACTCACCGGGGAGCTGTTTTTT.